Shown below are 3 T cell receptor beta chains from a single sample sequenced in a study of OX40 agonist ivuxolimab in advanced cancers. Only in-frame clones appear in the TCRdb table, and some are missing; sequencing was by immunoSEQ multiplex PCR. The table includes around 140,000 clones, about 93% detected once. This sample comprised CD4+ or CD8+ T cells sorted from blood, obtained in a trial of the OX40 agonist ivuxolimab. The receptor source for this set is an adult with an advanced solid tumor such as melanoma, head and neck, liver or kidney cancer.

The J gene is TRBJ1-2, the V gene TRBV5-1; 8 nucleotides align to TRBD1. CDR1 is SGHRS, CDR2 YFSETQ, per germline. V gave up 4 bases and J gave up 4 bases; unmatched junction bases: 12. This CDR3 region has 16 residues. The CDR3 nucleotides read TGCGCCAGCAGCCCGGGACAGGCACCAGGATTCTATGGCTACACCTTC. Translation gives CASSPGQAPGFYGYTF.

The V gene is TRBV5-1, the J gene TRBJ2-3; D is unresolved. This CDR3 has 14 amino acids. The V end was cut by 4 bases, the J end by 4 bases, with 13 bases between. From germline, CDR1 is SGHRS and CDR2 YFSETQ. In nucleotides, the CDR3 is TGCGCCAGCAGCCCCACCGGTCATGCAGATACGCAGTATTTT. Its protein is CASSPTGHADTQYF.

This clone was picked up one time. V is TRBV12-5 and J is TRBJ1-1; TRBD1 aligns across 11 bases. CDR3 length: 16 amino acids. After removal of 1 base from V and 5 bases from J, the junction contained 6 bases not matched to a gene. The germline gives CDR1 LGHNT, CDR2 FRNRAP. The CDR3: CASGLATGTGGTEAFF. The CDR3 nucleotides read TGTGCTAGTGGTTTGGCAACCGGGACAGGGGGTACTGAAGCTTTCTTT.